This TCR beta chain emerged from a study of cytotoxic CD8 clonotypes in ibrutinib-treated CLL (dated by TCRdb to about 2021). Regarding the complete study: The cohort included roughly 15 treatment-naive and some 10 relapsed/refractory patients; 17 to 18 were IGHV unmutated. Responses were partial in some 24 patients and complete in 2; after median about 63 months follow-up, roughly 14 stayed in remission and around 12 progressed. Cryopreserved peripheral blood mononuclear cells were collected before treatment, at response, and at either disease progression or sustained remission. Response samples were taken after a median of approximately 12 months on treatment, ranging from roughly 6 to 36 months. Longitudinal samples were available for about 30% of the roughly 86 trial participants. All remission and progressive disease samples were collected while patients were still receiving ibrutinib. On average, each sample yielded 250,000 to 300,000 productive templates and tens of thousands of productive rearrangements. Here is what the overall study found, with its caveats: Public clonotypes were rare and either shrank or stayed stable during treatment, and the rise in clonality at ibrutinib response reflected expansion of private clonotypes. An increase in clonality was observed at ibrutinib response, with clonality remaining stable during sustained remission and falling back toward baseline at progression. Sampling times were not matched between sustained-remission and progressing patients, and lymph node repertoires were not studied. At baseline, clonality was higher than in age-matched healthy donors and showed a strong correlation with circulating CD8+ T-cell counts.

Each clonotype received, on average, 10x coverage in deep resolution sequencing performed on a MiSeq, where the target depth lay between 1 in 1 million and 1 in 200,000 T cells. The immunoSEQ hsTCRB Kit was used to generate the TCR beta libraries. Under the source paper's analysis protocol: The data were analyzed with ImmunoSEQ Analyzer and ImmunoSEQ Data Assistant, and V, D and J gene assignments followed IMGT definitions. Clonality, with values ranging from 0 to 1, was calculated as one minus the normalized Shannon entropy of productive rearrangement frequencies. Only overrepresented clonotypes making up at least 0.05% of each patient's repertoire were included in the public clonotype analysis. Approximately 14 age-matched healthy donor repertoires from immuneACCESS were used as controls for clonality. TCRdb provides this immuneACCESS table in a form limited to in-frame rearrangements. Some clones are lacking; in checked studies, under half of them reflect an unresolved V gene, and why the rest are absent is not known. V and J calls and clone size are those listed in that table; D and trimming were worked out from the DNA. The sample table lists 150,000 or so clones, over 75% of them with a count of one. Of the sample, about 3% is held by the ten largest clones.

The time point label, read with the paper, signifies: progressive disease on ibrutinib. Approximately 2 micrograms of genomic DNA were extracted from cryopreserved PBMCs for TCR beta library preparation. Longitudinal blood samples from CLL patients on ibrutinib monotherapy were analyzed using high-throughput TCR beta sequencing. The patients took part in an open-label, single-center phase 2 trial of ibrutinib monotherapy. As regards this clone: The specificity of this receptor is unknown. Base qualities are not recorded, but no much larger clone differs from it by a single base.

The CDR3 goes from the cysteine to the phenylalanine over 14 residues. Here the CDR3 DNA is all that survives: 42 bases in frame from base 1. Between the V and J ends, shortened by 0 bases and 4 bases respectively, the junction contains 9 bases. The germline V gene yields ENHRY for CDR1 and SYGVKD for CDR2. This receptor was obtained from a human donor with chronic lymphocytic leukemia. Specimen: PBMCs, collected at disease progression, from a patient treated with ibrutinib. The V and J genes are TRBV10-3 and TRBJ2-5; TRBD2 might be the D gene, on 5 matching bases. The CDR3 region: CAISESASTETQYF. The sequenced DNA: TGTGCCATCAGTGAGTCTGCTAGCACAGAGACCCAGTACTTC.